The 14 T cell receptor beta chains in this list originate from one sample, sequenced in a study of Graves' ophthalmopathy and Graves' hyperthyroidism. Researchers took RNA transcripts and amplified TCR beta CDR3 regions from them. An opening RT-PCR round employed HTBI primers and preceded a second-round multiplex PCR. A single record per CDR3 protein comes from TCRdb applying MiXCR to the multiplex PCR reads. The data hold hundreds of thousands of distinct CDR3 sequences, with 20% to 25% observed a single time. Sequencing input: peripheral blood. Receptor source: a woman aged 18-29 years with stable Graves' hyperthyroidism. Some clones in this sample may be carry-over from other donors' samples.

This clonotype was found once. The chain recombines TRBV5-1 with TRBJ2-5; D unclear. V was trimmed by 0 bases and J by 3 bases, leaving 9 bases between them. Germline loops: CDR1 SGHRS, CDR2 YFSETQ. This CDR3 is 14 amino acids long. The CDR3 nucleotides are TGCGCCAGCAGCTTGGCCTACTACAAAGAGACCCAGTACTTC. Protein: CASSLAYYKETQYF.

Many counts were recorded for this clonotype. The chain is built from TRBV20-1 and TRBJ2-5, with 12 nucleotides matching TRBD2. The CDR3 totals 13 residues. CDR1 is DFQATT and CDR2 is SNEGSKA in the germline V gene (reference sequence). V lost 6 bases to trimming and J lost 5 bases; unmatched junction nucleotides: 4. The CDR3 region has the DNA TGCAGTGCAACTAGCGGGGGGACGGAGACCCAGTACTTC. It translates to CSATSGGTETQYF.

The chain has TRBV2 and TRBJ2-7; 9 bases align to TRBD1. The length of the CDR3 is 13 residues. V shed 5 bases, J shed 5 bases, and the junction held 4 bases outside the gene matches. The V gene's germline CDR1 is SNHLY and CDR2 FYNNEI. CDR3 coding DNA: TGTGCCAGCAGTACGGGACAGGGTAACGAGCAGTACTTC. It codes for CASSTGQGNEQYF.

This clonotype was detected many times. V usage is TRBV19 and J usage is TRBJ2-5; D is possibly TRBD1 or TRBD2 (5 bases each). The CDR3 contains 13 residues. From germline, CDR1 is LNHDA and CDR2 SQIVND (reference sequence). V was cut by 5 bases and J by 5 bases, with 12 bases left in between. The chain's CDR3 is CASSGDLPETQYF. CDR3 in DNA: TGTGCCAGTAGTGGGGACCTACCGGAGACCCAGTACTTC.

The chain combines TRBV6-4 with TRBJ2-7, with D tentatively TRBD2 (5 bases). The CDR3 totals 13 residues. The ends were cut back, 11 bases at V and 2 bases at J, with 16 bases in the middle. Per the germline V gene, CDR1 is MRHNA and CDR2 is SNTAGT. CDR3 nucleotides: TGTGCCGGCCAATACAGCGGAACCTACGAGCAGTACTTC. Its translation is CAGQYSGTYEQYF.

This clonotype was observed many times. The genes are TRBV6-5 and TRBJ2-7; 9 nucleotides match TRBD2. The CDR3 has 13 residues. Per the germline V gene, CDR1 is MNHEY and CDR2 is SVGAGI. J lost 7 bases, V lost 8 bases, and 9 bases had no gene match. This CDR3 is CASLGLAGIEQYF. CDR3 bases: TGTGCCAGCCTGGGGCTAGCGGGAATTGAGCAGTACTTC.

The chain joins TRBV29-1 to TRBJ2-2; 15 positions match TRBD2. CDR3 length: 16 amino acids. The V and J ends lost 0 bases and 8 bases, in that order; junction bases with no gene match: 4. Germline assignment: CDR1 SQVTM and CDR2 ANQGSEA. CDR3: CSVEEGLAGGPGELFF. CDR3 nucleotide sequence: TGCAGCGTTGAAGAAGGACTAGCGGGAGGGCCAGGGGAGCTGTTTTTT.

This clonotype turned up a few times. The chain is built from TRBV30 and TRBJ1-5; perhaps TRBD1 as D (6 bases). CDR1 is GTSNPN and CDR2 is SVGIG in the germline V gene (reference sequence). The CDR3 is 14 amino acids. Trimming stripped 2 bases from V and 0 bases from J, with 8 bases between. The CDR3 is CAWSFRGSNQPQHF. CDR3 nucleotide sequence: TGTGCCTGGAGTTTCAGGGGTAGCAATCAGCCCCAGCATTTT.

This chain links TRBV6-5 with TRBJ1-2, with TRBD1 identical over 7 bases. This CDR3 is built from 15 residues. V lost 2 bases, J lost 5 bases, and 8 bases stayed unmatched. CDR1 MNHEY and CDR2 SVGAGI come from the germline V gene. The CDR3 protein is CASSYTTGVGYGYTF. The CDR3 bases are TGTGCCAGCAGTTACACCACAGGGGTGGGTTATGGCTACACCTTC.

The chain has TRBV5-1 and TRBJ2-7, with 9 positions matching TRBD1. This CDR3 region has 13 residues. The germline gives CDR1 SGHRS, CDR2 YFSETQ. The ends lost 9 bases at V and 2 bases at J; junction bases unmatched: 6. Here the CDR3 DNA reads TGCGCCACCAAGCGGGACAGGGCCTACGAGCAGTACTTC. This sequence encodes CATKRDRAYEQYF.

J is TRBJ1-5 and V is TRBV20-1, with 7 bases identical to TRBD1. Germline V gives CDR1 DFQATT, CDR2 SNEGSKA (reference sequence). V trimming: 4 bases; J trimming: 7 bases; junction bases outside the gene matches: 7. The CDR3 loop spans 13 amino acids. CDR3 region: CSAIQGLGQPQHF. The CDR3 DNA sequence: TGCAGTGCTATACAGGGGCTGGGGCAGCCCCAGCATTTT.

Comments on this clonotype: This may be a read error: a much more frequent sequence differs by one nucleotide. This rearrangement joins TRBV12-3 or TRBV12-4 to TRBJ1-1; D is possibly TRBD1 (5 bases). The CDR3 sequence is 16 residues long. CDR3 sequence reads: CASSLAQGMREAEACF. The CDR3 DNA reads as TGTGCCAGCAGTTTAGCGCAGGGAATGAGAGAGGCTGAAGCTTGCTTT.

This clonotype was detected many times. The chain employs TRBV28 and TRBJ2-1, with TRBD2 identical over 14 bases. The J segment lost 0 bases and the V segment lost 6 bases, leaving 16 bases of the junction unmatched. Per the germline V gene, CDR1 is MDHEN and CDR2 is SYDVKM. The CDR3 extends over 21 amino acids. This CDR3 reads CASRRPSGGTSGRGSYNEQFF. Here the CDR3 DNA reads TGTGCCAGCAGACGCCCATCCGGCGGGACTAGCGGGAGAGGCTCCTACAATGAGCAGTTCTTC.

This clonotype has at least ten counts. This chain connects TRBV13 to TRBJ2-7, with 7 positions matching TRBD2. From germline, CDR1 is PRHDT and CDR2 FYEKMQ (reference sequence). The CDR3 runs 12 residues. Trimming removed 5 bases from V and 7 bases from J; junction bases left unmatched: 5. CDR3 loop: CASSTSGVEQYF. CDR3 DNA: TGTGCCAGCAGCACAAGCGGGGTTGAGCAGTACTTC. The variable domain in full, completed from reference TRBV13 and TRBJ2-7, reads AAGVIQSPRHLIKEKRETATLKCYPIPRHDTVYWYQQGPGQDPQFLISFYEKMQSDKGSIPDRFSAQQFSDYHSELNMSSLELGDSALYFCASSTSGVEQYFGPGTRLTVT.